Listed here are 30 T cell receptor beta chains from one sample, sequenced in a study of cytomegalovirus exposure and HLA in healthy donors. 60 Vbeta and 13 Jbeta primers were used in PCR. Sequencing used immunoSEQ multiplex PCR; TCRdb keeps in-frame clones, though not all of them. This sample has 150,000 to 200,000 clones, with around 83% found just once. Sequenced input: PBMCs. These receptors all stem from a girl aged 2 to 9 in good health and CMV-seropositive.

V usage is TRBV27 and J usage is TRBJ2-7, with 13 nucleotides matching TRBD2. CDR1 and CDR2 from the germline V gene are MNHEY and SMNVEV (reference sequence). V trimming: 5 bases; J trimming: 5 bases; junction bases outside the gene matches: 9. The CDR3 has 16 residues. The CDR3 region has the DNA TGTGCCAGCAGTCTACTGGGGACTAGCGGGATAAACGAGCAGTACTTC. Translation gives CASSLLGTSGINEQYF.

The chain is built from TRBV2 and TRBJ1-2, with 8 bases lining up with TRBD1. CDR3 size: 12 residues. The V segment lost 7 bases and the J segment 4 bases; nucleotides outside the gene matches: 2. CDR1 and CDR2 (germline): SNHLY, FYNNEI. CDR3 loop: CASKDRVYGYTF. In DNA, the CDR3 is TGTGCCAGCAAGGACAGGGTCTATGGCTACACCTTC.

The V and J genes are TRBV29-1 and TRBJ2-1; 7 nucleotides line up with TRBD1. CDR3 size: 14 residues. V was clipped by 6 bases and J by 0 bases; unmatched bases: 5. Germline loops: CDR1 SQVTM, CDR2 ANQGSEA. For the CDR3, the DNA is TGCAGCGTCGGGGACAGAAGCTCCTACAATGAGCAGTTCTTC. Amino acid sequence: CSVGDRSSYNEQFF.

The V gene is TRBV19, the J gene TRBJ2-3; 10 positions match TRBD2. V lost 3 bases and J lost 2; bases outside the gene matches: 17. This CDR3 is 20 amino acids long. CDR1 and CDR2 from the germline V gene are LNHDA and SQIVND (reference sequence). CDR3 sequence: CASSIKLGTSETPDTDTQYF. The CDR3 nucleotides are TGTGCCAGTAGTATTAAGCTCGGGACTAGCGAGACCCCGGACACAGATACGCAGTATTTT. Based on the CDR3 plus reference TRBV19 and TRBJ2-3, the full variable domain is DGGITQSPKYLFRKEGQNVTLSCEQNLNHDAMYWYRQDPGQGLRLIYYSQIVNDFQKGDIAEGYSVSREKKESFPLTVTSAQKNPTAFYLCASSIKLGTSETPDTDTQYFGPGTRLTVL.

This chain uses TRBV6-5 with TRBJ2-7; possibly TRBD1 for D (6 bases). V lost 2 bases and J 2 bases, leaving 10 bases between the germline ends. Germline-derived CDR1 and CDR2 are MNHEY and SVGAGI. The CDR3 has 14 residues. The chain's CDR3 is CASSYVTGPYEQYF. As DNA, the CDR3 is TGTGCCAGCAGTTACGTGACAGGACCCTACGAGCAGTACTTC.

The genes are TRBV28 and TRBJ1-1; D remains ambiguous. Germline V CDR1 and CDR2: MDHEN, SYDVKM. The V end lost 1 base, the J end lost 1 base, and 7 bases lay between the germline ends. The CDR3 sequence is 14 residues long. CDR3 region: CASSLSGQNTEAFF. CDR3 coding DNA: TGTGCCAGCAGTTTATCTGGGCAGAACACTGAAGCTTTCTTT.

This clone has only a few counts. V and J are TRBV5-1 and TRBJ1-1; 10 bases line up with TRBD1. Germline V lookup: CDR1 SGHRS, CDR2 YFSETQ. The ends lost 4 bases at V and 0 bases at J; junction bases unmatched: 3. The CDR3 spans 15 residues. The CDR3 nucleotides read TGCGCCAGCAGCGAGGGACAGGGGATGAACACTGAAGCTTTCTTT. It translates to CASSEGQGMNTEAFF.

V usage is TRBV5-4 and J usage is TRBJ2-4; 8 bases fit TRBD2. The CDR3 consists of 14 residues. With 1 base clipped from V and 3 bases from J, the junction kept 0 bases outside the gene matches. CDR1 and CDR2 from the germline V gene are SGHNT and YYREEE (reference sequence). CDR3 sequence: CASSLRGGKNIQYF. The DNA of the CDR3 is TGTGCCAGCAGCTTGCGGGGGGGCAAAAACATTCAGTACTTC.

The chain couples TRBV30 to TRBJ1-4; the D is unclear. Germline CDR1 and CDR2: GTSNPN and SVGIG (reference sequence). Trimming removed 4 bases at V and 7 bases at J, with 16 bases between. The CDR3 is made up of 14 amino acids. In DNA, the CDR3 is TGTGCCTGGAATAGGTCCCCTGGAGGTGAAAAACTGTTTTTT. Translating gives CAWNRSPGGEKLFF.

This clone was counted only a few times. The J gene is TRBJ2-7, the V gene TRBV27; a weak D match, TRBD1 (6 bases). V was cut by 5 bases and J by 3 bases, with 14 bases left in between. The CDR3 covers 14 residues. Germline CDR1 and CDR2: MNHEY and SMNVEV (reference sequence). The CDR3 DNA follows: TGTGCCAGCAGTCTTGGACAGTCTTTCTACGAGCAGTACTTC. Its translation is CASSLGQSFYEQYF.

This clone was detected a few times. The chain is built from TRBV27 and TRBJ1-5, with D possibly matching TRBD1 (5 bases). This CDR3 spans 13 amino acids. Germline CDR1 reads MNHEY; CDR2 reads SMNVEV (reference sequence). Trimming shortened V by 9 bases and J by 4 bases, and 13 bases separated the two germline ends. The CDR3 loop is CASRRDLNQPQHF. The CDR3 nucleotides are TGTGCCAGTCGACGGGACTTAAATCAGCCCCAGCATTTT.

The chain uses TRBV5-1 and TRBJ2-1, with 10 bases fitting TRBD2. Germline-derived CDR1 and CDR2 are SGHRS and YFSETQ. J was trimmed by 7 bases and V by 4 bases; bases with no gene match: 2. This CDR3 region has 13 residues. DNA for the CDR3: TGCGCCAGCAGCAGGGGACTAGCGAATGAGCAGTTCTTC. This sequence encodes CASSRGLANEQFF. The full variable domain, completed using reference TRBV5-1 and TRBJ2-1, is KAGVTQTPRYLIKTRGQQVTLSCSPISGHRSVSWYQQTPGQGLQFLFEYFSETQRNKGNFPGRFSGRQFSNSRSEMNVSTLELGDSALYLCASSRGLANEQFFGPGTRLTVL.

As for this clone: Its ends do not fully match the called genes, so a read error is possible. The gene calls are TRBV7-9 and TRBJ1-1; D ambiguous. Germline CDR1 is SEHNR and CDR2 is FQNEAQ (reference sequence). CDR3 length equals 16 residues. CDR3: CSSSPPAGGMNTEAFF. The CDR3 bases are TGTTCCAGCAGCCCCCCGGCGGGCGGAATGAACACTGAAGCTTTCTTT.

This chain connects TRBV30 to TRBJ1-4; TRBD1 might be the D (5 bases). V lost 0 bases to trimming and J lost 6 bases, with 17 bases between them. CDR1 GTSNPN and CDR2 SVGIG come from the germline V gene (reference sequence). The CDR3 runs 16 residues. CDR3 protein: CAWSVLSREVDEKLFF. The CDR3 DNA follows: TGTGCCTGGAGTGTACTAAGCAGGGAAGTGGATGAAAAACTGTTTTTT.

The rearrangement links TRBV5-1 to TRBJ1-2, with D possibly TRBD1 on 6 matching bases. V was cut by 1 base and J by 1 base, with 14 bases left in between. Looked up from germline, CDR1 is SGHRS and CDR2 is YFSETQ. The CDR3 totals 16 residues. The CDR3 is CASSLTGTRGNYGYTF. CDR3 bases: TGCGCCAGCAGCTTGACCGGGACAAGGGGTAACTATGGCTACACCTTC. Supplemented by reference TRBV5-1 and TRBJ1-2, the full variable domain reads KAGVTQTPRYLIKTRGQQVTLSCSPISGHRSVSWYQQTPGQGLQFLFEYFSETQRNKGNFPGRFSGRQFSNSRSEMNVSTLELGDSALYLCASSLTGTRGNYGYTFGSGTRLTVV.

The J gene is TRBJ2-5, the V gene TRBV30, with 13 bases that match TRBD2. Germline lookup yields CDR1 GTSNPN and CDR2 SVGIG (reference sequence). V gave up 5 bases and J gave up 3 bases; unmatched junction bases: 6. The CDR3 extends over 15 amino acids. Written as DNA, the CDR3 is TGTGCCTGGGGATCGGGACTAGCGGGAAAAGAGACCCAGTACTTC. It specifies CAWGSGLAGKETQYF.

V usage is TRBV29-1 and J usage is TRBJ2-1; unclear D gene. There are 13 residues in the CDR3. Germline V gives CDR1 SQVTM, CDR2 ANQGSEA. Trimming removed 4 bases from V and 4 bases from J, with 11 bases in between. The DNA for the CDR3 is TGCAGCGTTGGGATCACGACTTACAATGAGCAGTTCTTC. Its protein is CSVGITTYNEQFF.

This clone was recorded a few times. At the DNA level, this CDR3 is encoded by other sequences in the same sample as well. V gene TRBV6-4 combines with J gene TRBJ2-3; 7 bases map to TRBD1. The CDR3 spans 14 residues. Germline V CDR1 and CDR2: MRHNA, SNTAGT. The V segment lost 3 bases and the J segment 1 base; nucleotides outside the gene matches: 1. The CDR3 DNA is TGTGCCAGCAGTGATGGACAGGGCACAGATACGCAGTATTTT. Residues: CASSDGQGTDTQYF.

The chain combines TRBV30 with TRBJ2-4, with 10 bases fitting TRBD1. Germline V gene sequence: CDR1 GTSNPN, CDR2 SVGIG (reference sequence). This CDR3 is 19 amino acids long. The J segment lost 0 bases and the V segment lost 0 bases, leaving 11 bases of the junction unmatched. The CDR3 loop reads CAWSVRLGDRGIAKNIQYF. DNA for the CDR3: TGTGCCTGGAGTGTAAGGTTGGGGGACAGGGGAATAGCCAAAAACATTCAGTACTTC.

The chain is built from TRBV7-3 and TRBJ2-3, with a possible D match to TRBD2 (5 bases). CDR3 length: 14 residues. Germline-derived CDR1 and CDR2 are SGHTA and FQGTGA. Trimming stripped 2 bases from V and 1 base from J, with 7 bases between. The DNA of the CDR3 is TGTGCCAGCAGCTTACTAGCAGGCACAGATACGCAGTATTTT. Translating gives CASSLLAGTDTQYF.

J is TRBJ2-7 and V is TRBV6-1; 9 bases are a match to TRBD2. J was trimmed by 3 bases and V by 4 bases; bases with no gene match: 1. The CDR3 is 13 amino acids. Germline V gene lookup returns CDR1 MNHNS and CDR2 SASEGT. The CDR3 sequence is CASSVSGSYEQYF. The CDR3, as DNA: TGTGCCAGCAGTGTTAGCGGGAGCTACGAGCAGTACTTC.

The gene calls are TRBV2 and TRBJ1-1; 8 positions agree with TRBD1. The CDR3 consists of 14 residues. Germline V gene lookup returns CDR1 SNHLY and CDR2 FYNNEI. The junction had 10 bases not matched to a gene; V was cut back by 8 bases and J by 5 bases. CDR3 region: CASCDRGGRTEAFF. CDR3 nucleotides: TGTGCCAGCTGCGACAGGGGAGGGAGAACTGAAGCTTTCTTT.

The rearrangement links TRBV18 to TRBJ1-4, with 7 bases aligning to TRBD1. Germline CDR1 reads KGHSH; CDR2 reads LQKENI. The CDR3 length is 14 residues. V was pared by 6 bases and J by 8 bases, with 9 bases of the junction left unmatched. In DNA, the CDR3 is TGTGCCAGCTCTGATGAGGGGGCCGGAGAAAAACTGTTTTTT. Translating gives CASSDEGAGEKLFF.

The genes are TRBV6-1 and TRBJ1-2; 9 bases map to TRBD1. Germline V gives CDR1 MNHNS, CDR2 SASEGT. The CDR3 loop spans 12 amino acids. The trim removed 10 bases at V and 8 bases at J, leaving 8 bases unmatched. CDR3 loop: CAILKTGGGYTF. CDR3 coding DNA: TGTGCCATCCTAAAGACAGGGGGAGGCTACACCTTC.

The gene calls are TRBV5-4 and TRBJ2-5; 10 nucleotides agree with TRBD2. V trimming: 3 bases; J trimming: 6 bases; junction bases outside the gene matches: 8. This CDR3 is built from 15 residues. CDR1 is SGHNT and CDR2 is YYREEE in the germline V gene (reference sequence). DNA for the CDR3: TGTGCCAGCAGCTCCTTAGCGGGAGGCGTGCAGACCCAGTACTTC. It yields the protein CASSSLAGGVQTQYF.

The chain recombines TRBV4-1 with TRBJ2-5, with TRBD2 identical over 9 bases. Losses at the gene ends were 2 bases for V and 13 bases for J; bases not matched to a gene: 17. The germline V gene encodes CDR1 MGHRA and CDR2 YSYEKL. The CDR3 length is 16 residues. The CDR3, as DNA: TGCGCCAGCAGCCAAATATATTCCGGGACTAGCTCTCCCTCGTACTTC. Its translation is CASSQIYSGTSSPSYF.

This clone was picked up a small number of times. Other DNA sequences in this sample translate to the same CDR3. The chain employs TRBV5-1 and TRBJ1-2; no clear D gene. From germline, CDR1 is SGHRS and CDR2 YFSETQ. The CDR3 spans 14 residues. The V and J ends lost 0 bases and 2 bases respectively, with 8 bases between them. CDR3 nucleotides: TGCGCCAGCAGCTTGGGCGCGGAGAACTATGGCTACACCTTC. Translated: CASSLGAENYGYTF. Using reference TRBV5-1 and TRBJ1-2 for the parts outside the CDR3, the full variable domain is KAGVTQTPRYLIKTRGQQVTLSCSPISGHRSVSWYQQTPGQGLQFLFEYFSETQRNKGNFPGRFSGRQFSNSRSEMNVSTLELGDSALYLCASSLGAENYGYTFGSGTRLTVV.

CDR3 coding DNA: TGTGCCTGGAGCCCCCGGACAGAACGGAATTCACCCCTCCACTTT. Its protein is CAWSPRTERNSPLHF. The V and J genes are TRBV30 and TRBJ1-6; tentative D call: TRBD1 (6 bases). V lost 3 bases to trimming and J lost 7 bases, with 16 bases between them. From germline, CDR1 is GTSNPN and CDR2 SVGIG (reference sequence). The CDR3 is 15 residues long.

CDR3 bases: TGTGCCAGCAGCTCCCGGGACACAGATACGCAGTATTTT. It is translated as CASSSRDTDTQYF. This chain uses TRBV7-3 with TRBJ2-3, with D possibly TRBD2 on 5 matching bases. This CDR3 region has 13 residues. Germline-derived CDR1 and CDR2 are SGHTA and FQGTGA. Trimming removed 4 bases from V and 2 bases from J, with 7 bases in between. The full variable domain, in which reference TRBV7-3 and TRBJ2-3 provide the parts outside the CDR3, is GAGVSQTPSNKVTEKGKYVELRCDPISGHTALYWYRQSLGQGPEFLIYFQGTGAADDSGLPNDRFFAVRPEGSVSTLKIQRTERGDSAVYLCASSSRDTDTQYFGPGTRLTVL.

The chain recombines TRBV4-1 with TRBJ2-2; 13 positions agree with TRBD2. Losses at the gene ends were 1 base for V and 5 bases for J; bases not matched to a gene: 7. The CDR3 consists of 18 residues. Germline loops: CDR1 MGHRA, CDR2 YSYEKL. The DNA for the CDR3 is TGCGCCAGCAGCCAAGGAGGACTAGCGGGAGTGGGGACCGGGGAGCTGTTTTTT. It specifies CASSQGGLAGVGTGELFF.